The 15 T cell receptor beta chains given below trace back to one sample, sequenced in a study of T cells in localized non-small cell lung cancer. The repertoire was sequenced with immunoSEQ multiplex PCR; TCRdb's copy has only in-frame clones and lacks some. The table has tens of thousands of clones, 65% to 90% seen once. The sample here was PBMCs, taken before any cancer treatment. These receptors came from a man between 40 and 75 years old with stage II lung adenocarcinoma.

The count of this clone is one. V usage is TRBV7-9 and J usage is TRBJ2-2, with no clear D. The V end was cut by 1 base, the J end by 3 bases, with 0 bases between. The CDR3 extends over 12 amino acids. Looked up from germline, CDR1 is SEHNR and CDR2 is FQNEAQ (reference sequence). This CDR3 is CASSLDTGELFF. The CDR3 DNA is TGTGCCAGCAGCTTAGACACCGGGGAGCTGTTTTTT.

The J gene is TRBJ2-1, the V gene TRBV29-1, with 7 bases matching TRBD2. Looked up from germline, CDR1 is SQVTM and CDR2 is ANQGSEA. The CDR3 is 11 amino acids. CDR3: CTFTAGHEQFF. The CDR3 bases are TGCACCTTTACAGCGGGACATGAGCAGTTCTTC.

A single count supports this clone. The gene calls are TRBV19 and TRBJ2-3, with TRBD2 matching over 7 bases. Germline V gene sequence: CDR1 LNHDA, CDR2 SQIVND (reference sequence). CDR3 length: 15 amino acids. The junction had 11 bases not matched to a gene; V was cut back by 6 bases and J by 5 bases. This CDR3 is CASRDGGGGRDTQYF. DNA of the CDR3: TGTGCCAGTAGGGATGGCGGGGGAGGACGAGATACGCAGTATTTT.

The rearrangement links TRBV11-3 to TRBJ2-1, with D maybe TRBD1 (5 bases). Per the germline V gene, CDR1 is SGHNT and CDR2 is YENEEA. Trimming shortened V by 5 bases and J by 7 bases, and 18 bases separated the two germline ends. The CDR3 has 15 amino acids. CDR3 DNA sequence: TGTGCCAGCAGCCCGCAGGAGACAGACCATAATGAGCAGTTCTTC. This translates into CASSPQETDHNEQFF.

The chain combines TRBV7-9 with TRBJ2-1, with no clear D. The V end lost 5 bases, the J end lost 0 bases, and 8 bases lay between the germline ends. CDR1 and CDR2 from the germline V gene are SEHNR and FQNEAQ (reference sequence). The CDR3 loop spans 14 amino acids. For the CDR3, the DNA is TGTGCCAGCAGCCTGGGCGCCTCCTACAATGAGCAGTTCTTC. Translating it yields CASSLGASYNEQFF.

The sample holds a few counts of this clone. The V gene is TRBV10-3, the J gene TRBJ2-1; possible D gene TRBD2, 6 bases. The V end lost 4 bases, the J end lost 7 bases, and 14 bases lay between the germline ends. The V gene's germline CDR1 is ENHRY and CDR2 SYGVKD. The CDR3 totals 14 residues. The CDR3 sequence is CAISGPTRVNEQFF. In DNA, the CDR3 is TGTGCCATCAGTGGTCCGACTAGGGTAAATGAGCAGTTCTTC.

The V and J genes are TRBV5-4 and TRBJ2-5; 7 nucleotides align to TRBD2. V shed 1 base, J shed 5 bases, and the junction held 8 bases outside the gene matches. The germline CDR1 and CDR2 sequences are SGHNT and YYREEE (reference sequence). This CDR3 has 15 residues. The CDR3 nucleotides are TGTGCCAGCAGCTTGTTGGGAGGGCCGGTGGAGACCCAGTACTTC. Translation: CASSLLGGPVETQYF. Full variable domain (rest looked up from reference TRBV5-4 and TRBJ2-5): ETGVTQSPTHLIKTRGQQVTLRCSSQSGHNTVSWYQQALGQGPQFIFQYYREEENGRGNFPPRFSGLQFPNYSSELNVNALELDDSALYLCASSLLGGPVETQYFGPGTRLLVL.

This clone was observed a handful of times. The chain links TRBV5-1 to TRBJ2-3; D possibly corresponds to TRBD1 (6 bases). The CDR3 has 16 residues. V was clipped by 3 bases and J by 0 bases, with 14 bases between them. Germline CDR1 reads SGHRS; CDR2 reads YFSETQ. CDR3 residues: CASSSGLGQSTDTQYF. CDR3 bases: TGCGCCAGCAGCTCAGGGCTAGGACAGAGCACAGATACGCAGTATTTT. The variable domain in full, completed from reference TRBV5-1 and TRBJ2-3, reads KAGVTQTPRYLIKTRGQQVTLSCSPISGHRSVSWYQQTPGQGLQFLFEYFSETQRNKGNFPGRFSGRQFSNSRSEMNVSTLELGDSALYLCASSSGLGQSTDTQYFGPGTRLTVL.

V gene TRBV20-1 combines with J gene TRBJ2-7; no clear D gene. The CDR3 contains 10 residues. The V gene lost 3 bases and the J gene lost 2 bases, with 2 bases spanning the gap. Germline V gene lookup returns CDR1 DFQATT and CDR2 SNEGSKA (reference sequence). The CDR3 spells CSARPYEQYF. DNA of the CDR3: TGCAGTGCTAGGCCCTACGAGCAGTACTTC.

This sequence joins TRBV4-2 and TRBJ2-1; 7 positions match TRBD2. V lost 1 base and J lost 8; bases outside the gene matches: 8. The germline CDR1 and CDR2 sequences are LGHNA and YNFKEQ. The CDR3 totals 15 residues. CDR3 sequence (DNA): TGTGCCAGCAGCCAAGGGGAGCGGGGTAGATATGAGCAGTTCTTC. Its protein is CASSQGERGRYEQFF.

This sequence joins TRBV6-6 and TRBJ1-3, with D unclear. Germline V gene lookup returns CDR1 MNHNY and CDR2 SVGAGI (reference sequence). Trimming pared 6 bases from V and 0 bases from J, leaving 12 bases between. This CDR3 has 15 residues. The CDR3 is CASSPDGGSGNTIYF. The CDR3 bases are TGTGCCAGCAGCCCCGACGGAGGCTCTGGAAACACCATATATTTT.

J is TRBJ1-5 and V is TRBV19; D is unresolved. V was cut by 1 base and J by 4 bases, with 14 bases left in between. Per germline, CDR1 LNHDA and CDR2 SQIVND (reference sequence). The CDR3 length is 16 residues. The CDR3 DNA follows: TGTGCCAGTAGTATAGCGGCAGTCTCGAGGAATCAGCCCCAGCATTTT. This sequence encodes CASSIAAVSRNQPQHF.

J is TRBJ1-2 and V is TRBV6-6; the D gene is possibly TRBD1 (6 bases). CDR3 length: 14 amino acids. The germline V gene encodes CDR1 MNHNY and CDR2 SVGAGI (reference sequence). The V end lost 0 bases, the J end lost 4 bases, and 9 bases lay between the germline ends. The CDR3 here is CASSYSTGTYGYTF. DNA for the CDR3: TGTGCCAGCAGTTACTCCACAGGGACCTATGGCTACACCTTC.

The J gene is TRBJ2-1, the V gene TRBV9; the D gene is possibly TRBD2 (6 bases). The CDR3 sequence is 15 residues long. The germline V and J ends were trimmed by 3 bases and 2 bases, with 12 bases remaining between them. Germline V gives CDR1 SGDLS, CDR2 YYNGEE. CDR3 DNA sequence: TGTGCCAGCAGCGGGACCGGGGGACCCTACAATGAGCAGTTCTTC. Protein sequence: CASSGTGGPYNEQFF.

The V gene is TRBV28, the J gene TRBJ1-5, with D hard to call. This CDR3 comprises 12 residues. Looked up from germline, CDR1 is MDHEN and CDR2 is SYDVKM. The V end was cut by 4 bases, the J end by 0 bases, with 1 base between. The CDR3 DNA reads as TGTGCCAGCAGTTATAGCAATCAGCCCCAGCATTTT. Translating gives CASSYSNQPQHF.